These 5 T cell receptor beta chains were all obtained from the same sample, sequenced in a study of blood T cell repertoires in COVID-19. Generated by immunoSEQ multiplex PCR, the TCRdb table keeps only in-frame clones and is missing some. The table lists 150,000 to 200,000 clones, around nine tenths of them singletons. Sequencing was done on a sample of peripheral blood. The receptors originated from a human donor in a cohort sampled during active COVID-19.

This chain connects TRBV6-6 to TRBJ2-7; 8 bases match TRBD1. Trimming removed 2 bases from V and 6 bases from J; junction bases left unmatched: 3. This CDR3 contains 13 residues. Germline V lookup: CDR1 MNHNY, CDR2 SVGAGI (reference sequence). The CDR3 DNA follows: TGTGCCAGCAGTTACCAGGACAGGGTCGAGCAGTACTTC. Translated, it gives CASSYQDRVEQYF.

The genes are TRBV6-5 and TRBJ1-1, with 7 positions matching TRBD1. The V gene's germline CDR1 is MNHEY and CDR2 SVGAGI. CDR3 length equals 12 residues. V lost 6 bases and J lost 7; bases outside the gene matches: 5. CDR3 sequence reads: CASRPGQFEAFF. CDR3 coding DNA: TGTGCCAGCAGGCCGGGACAGTTTGAAGCTTTCTTT.

V and J are TRBV6-6 and TRBJ2-7; 12 nucleotides agree with TRBD2. CDR1 and CDR2 from the germline V gene are MNHNY and SVGAGI (reference sequence). V was clipped by 7 bases and J by 3 bases; unmatched bases: 10. The CDR3 length is 16 residues. The CDR3 bases are TGTGCCAGCAAGTTCGGACTAGCGGGGTCCTACTACGAGCAGTACTTC. Translating gives CASKFGLAGSYYEQYF.

This chain uses TRBV7-2 with TRBJ2-7; D is unresolved. The germline V gene has CDR1 SGHTA and CDR2 FQGNSA. This CDR3 is 13 amino acids long. With 5 bases removed from V and 2 bases from J, the gap between germline ends came to 10 bases. CDR3 sequence reads: CASSTYRPYEQYF. The CDR3 bases are TGTGCCAGCAGCACTTATCGCCCCTACGAGCAGTACTTC.

This clone appeared once. V gene TRBV28 combines with J gene TRBJ1-2, with D unresolved. Germline V lookup: CDR1 MDHEN, CDR2 SYDVKM. Trimming took off 6 bases at V and 9 bases at J, with 11 bases between the two ends. CDR3 length equals 11 residues. The CDR3 DNA reads TGTGCCAGCAGCGATGAGGCGAGCTACACCTTC. Translating gives CASSDEASYTF.